A selection of T cell receptor beta chains follows, all from one sample in a study. Each CDR3 protein gets one entry after TCRdb re-called the 5' RACE reads with MiXCR. The table records about 43,000 distinct CDR3 sequences, 20% to 25% of them present only once. The source material was Tregs sorted from a lymph node. These receptors were obtained from a female donor with breast cancer. Each CDR3 is given with its conserved first and last residue. Each record gives: J gene, D gene, clone size, V gene, CDR3 protein, CDR3 DNA. D genes are given only for firm matches. Some rows mark clone size as missing; the rest say once, few, many or name a class of expanded clone.

>TRBJ2-1|TRBD2|many|TRBV4-1
CASSQVLAGGDYNEQFF
TGCGCCAGCAGCCAAGTCTTAGCGGGAGGTGATTACAATGAGCAGTTCTTC
>TRBJ2-7|.|many|TRBV7-6
CASSLVAGSYEQYF
TGTGCCAGCAGCTTAGTAGCAGGATCCTACGAGCAGTACTTC
>TRBJ2-1|.|few|TRBV7-3
CASSLKITSKSSYNEQFF
TGTGCCAGCAGCTTAAAGATCACTAGCAAGAGCTCCTACAATGAGCAGTTCTTC
>TRBJ2-7|.|many|TRBV28
CASSLSQAREQYF
TGTGCCAGCAGTTTGTCTCAGGCGAGGGAGCAGTACTTC
>TRBJ1-6|.|.|TRBV27
CATQSVKDGYNSPLHF
TGTGCCACCCAAAGCGTTAAGGACGGTTACAATTCACCCCTCCACTTT
>TRBJ1-1|.|many|TRBV4-1
CASSHFTEAFF
TGCGCCAGCAGCCATTTCACTGAAGCTTTCTTT
>TRBJ1-2|.|.|TRBV9
CASSDAPTPGGQPRYGYTF
TGTGCCAGCAGCGACGCACCGACCCCCGGAGGACAGCCCCGGTATGGCTACACCTTC
>TRBJ2-1|.|few|TRBV5-1
CASRAGLDEQFF
TGCGCCAGCAGGGCTGGTCTCGATGAGCAGTTCTTC
>TRBJ2-1|.|.|TRBV6-1
CASSEWGYNEQFF
TGTGCCAGCAGTGAATGGGGTTACAATGAGCAGTTCTTC
>TRBJ2-3|.|many|TRBV29-1
CSAGGGRGDTQYF
TGCAGCGCCGGAGGGGGCAGGGGAGATACGCAGTATTTT
>TRBJ1-5|.|.|TRBV20-1
CSARNPFPNQPQHF
TGCAGTGCTAGAAACCCCTTTCCGAATCAGCCCCAGCATTTT
>TRBJ2-7|TRBD2|many|TRBV4-1
CASSQAGTSVEQYF
TGCGCCAGCAGCCAAGCCGGGACTAGCGTCGAGCAGTACTTC
>TRBJ2-1|.|many|TRBV29-1
CSVKGRRYNEQFF
TGCAGCGTTAAAGGCAGGAGATACAATGAGCAGTTCTTC
>TRBJ2-3|.|.|TRBV9
CASSVGGRDTQYF
TGTGCCAGCAGCGTGGGGGGACGGGATACGCAGTATTTT
>TRBJ2-5|TRBD1|medium-sized|TRBV27
CATRDRGNQETQYF
TGTGCCACACGGGACAGGGGAAACCAAGAGACCCAGTACTTC
>TRBJ1-3|TRBD1|few|TRBV28
CASSPTGAGNTIYF
TGTGCCAGCAGCCCGACAGGGGCTGGAAACACCATATATTTT
>TRBJ2-3|TRBD2|.|TRBV7-9
CASSGRDYGDTQYF
TGTGCCAGCAGCGGCCGGGACTACGGAGATACGCAGTATTTT
>TRBJ2-3|TRBD2|.|TRBV7-9
CASSSRGGRGGTDTQYF
TGTGCCAGCAGCTCCCGAGGCGGGAGAGGCGGCACAGATACGCAGTATTTT
>TRBJ2-7|TRBD1|many|TRBV7-8
CASSLREDRWGSYEQYF
TGTGCCAGCAGCCTAAGAGAGGACAGGTGGGGCTCCTACGAGCAGTACTTC
>TRBJ1-6|.|many|TRBV7-9
CASSSVADGSPLHF
TGTGCCAGCAGCTCCGTGGCAGACGGTTCACCCCTCCACTTT
>TRBJ2-1|TRBD2|.|TRBV7-3
CASAGGESYNEQFF
TGTGCCAGCGCGGGGGGGGAATCCTACAATGAGCAGTTCTTC
>TRBJ2-1|.|few|TRBV28
CASTPGGYGVDEQFF
TGTGCCAGCACCCCCGGGGGCTACGGGGTTGATGAGCAGTTCTTC
>TRBJ2-1|TRBD2|many|TRBV3-1
CASSLEWTSYHDEQFF
TGTGCCAGCAGCCTCGAGTGGACTAGCTATCACGATGAGCAGTTCTTC
>TRBJ2-6|.|few|TRBV5-1
CASIARGTGANVLTF
TGCGCCAGCATCGCGAGGGGCACTGGGGCCAACGTCCTGACTTTC
>TRBJ1-5|.|many|TRBV7-9
CASSLVGFNQPQHF
TGTGCCAGCAGCTTAGTAGGGTTCAATCAGCCCCAGCATTTT
>TRBJ1-1|TRBD1|.|TRBV5-6
CASSSGQAAEAFF
TGTGCCAGCAGCTCCGGACAGGCGGCTGAAGCCTTCTTT
>TRBJ2-3|.|.|TRBV4-1
CASSPSSANTDTQYF
TGCGCCAGCAGCCCGTCTAGCGCCAACACAGATACGCAGTATTTT
>TRBJ2-5|TRBD2|few|TRBV11-2
CASSLGVFGSGREETQYF
TGTGCCAGCAGCTTAGGGGTTTTTGGTAGCGGGAGAGAGGAGACCCAGTACTTC
>TRBJ1-5|.|many|TRBV12-3/TRBV12-4
CASSRFPRQPQHF
TGTGCCAGCAGTCGGTTTCCTCGACAGCCCCAGCATTTT
>TRBJ2-5|.|.|TRBV11-2
CASSFGSQETQYF
TGTGCCAGCAGCTTCGGGAGCCAAGAGACCCAGTACTTC
>TRBJ1-1|.|many|TRBV12-3/TRBV12-4
CASSLDAGTEAFF
TGTGCCAGCAGTTTGGATGCGGGCACTGAAGCTTTCTTT